Below, 7 T cell receptor beta chains from the same sample are listed, as sequenced in a study of cytotoxic CD8 clonotypes in ibrutinib-treated CLL. Only in-frame clones appear in the TCRdb table, and some are missing; sequencing was by immunoSEQ multiplex PCR. In the table there are some 150,000 clones, approximately 80% of which are singletons. The specimen comprised PBMCs, sampled after 12 months of ibrutinib treatment. These receptors were collected from a human donor with chronic lymphocytic leukemia.

The chain links TRBV4-1 to TRBJ2-3; D is uncertain. Germline V gene sequence: CDR1 MGHRA, CDR2 YSYEKL. The V and J ends lost 4 bases and 9 bases respectively, with 11 bases between them. This CDR3 comprises 12 residues. CDR3 in DNA: TGCGCCAGCAGCCCCGACTCTATCACGCAGTATTTT. It translates to CASSPDSITQYF.

The rearrangement joins TRBV5-6 to TRBJ2-7; D might be TRBD2 (6 bases). This CDR3 spans 16 amino acids. CDR1 is SGHDT, CDR2 YYEEEE, per germline. V lost 2 bases to trimming and J lost 7 bases, with 22 bases between them. The CDR3, as DNA: TGTGCCAGCAGCTTCGGGGCGGGGTCCCTCGTACAGGAGCAGTACTTC. Protein product: CASSFGAGSLVQEQYF. Drawing the rest from reference TRBV5-6 and TRBJ2-7, the complete variable domain is DAGVTQSPTHLIKTRGQQVTLRCSPKSGHDTVSWYQQALGQGPQFIFQYYEEEERQRGNFPDRFSGHQFPNYSSELNVNALLLGDSALYLCASSFGAGSLVQEQYFGPGTRLTVT.

This sequence joins TRBV10-3 and TRBJ2-2; 9 bases are a match to TRBD2. The CDR3 length is 15 residues. V lost 7 bases and J lost 1; bases outside the gene matches: 4. Germline CDR1 and CDR2: ENHRY and SYGVKD. The CDR3 region is CAIKAGGLNTGELFF. The DNA of the CDR3 is TGTGCCATCAAGGCGGGAGGGCTGAACACCGGGGAGCTGTTTTTT.

The chain links TRBV6-5 to TRBJ2-7; TRBD2 might be the D (5 bases). Germline assignment: CDR1 MNHEY and CDR2 SVGAGI. This CDR3 has 15 residues. The V end lost 6 bases, the J end lost 0 bases, and 15 bases lay between the germline ends. The DNA for the CDR3 is TGTGCCAGCAGACTTAGCGCTAACCCCTCCTACGAGCAGTACTTC. Translated: CASRLSANPSYEQYF.

The genes are TRBV6-5 and TRBJ1-2; no definite D call. The CDR3 loop spans 13 amino acids. V was pared by 6 bases and J by 1 base, with 9 bases between. Per germline, CDR1 MNHEY and CDR2 SVGAGI. The CDR3 spells CASSPSYNYGYTF. The CDR3 DNA sequence: TGTGCCAGCAGCCCCTCATATAACTATGGCTACACCTTC.

The chain recombines TRBV7-8 with TRBJ1-1, with D tentatively TRBD1 (5 bases). The CDR3 runs to 15 residues. Germline V CDR1 and CDR2: SGHVS, FQNEAQ. Deletions cut 4 bases from V and 4 bases from J, with 16 bases between. The CDR3 reads CASSSSRVGSTEAFF. CDR3 in DNA: TGTGCCAGCAGCTCCTCCAGGGTGGGATCCACTGAAGCTTTCTTT.

This clone was seen a handful of times. The rearrangement joins TRBV30 to TRBJ1-1; 7 bases are shared with TRBD1. The germline gives CDR1 GTSNPN, CDR2 SVGIG (reference sequence). This CDR3 is 15 amino acids long. V lost 0 bases, J lost 5 bases, and 9 bases stayed unmatched. CDR3 DNA: TGTGCCTGGAGTGTAGGGGGCAGGGTGATTACTGAAGCTTTCTTT. Its translation: CAWSVGGRVITEAFF.